The 17 T cell receptor beta chains reported below all come from one sample, sequenced in a study of T-cell reconstitution after alpha-beta-depleted transplantation in children. Unique molecular identifiers featured in how the TCRbeta library was prepared. One entry per CDR3 protein, called by TCRdb with MiXCR from the PCR reads. Among about 460,000 distinct CDR3 sequences listed, around 12% were seen once. Specimen: PBMCs from the stem cell graft donor, collected from the stem cell graft. The receptor set was obtained from a human donor who donated a stem cell graft to a child with combined immunodeficiency.

This clonotype was found a few times. V gene TRBV6-1 combines with J gene TRBJ2-3, with 11 bases identical to TRBD2. The CDR3 extends over 15 amino acids. The germline V gene has CDR1 MNHNS and CDR2 SASEGT. Trimming cost V 5 bases and J 5 bases; bases outside gene matches: 6. CDR3 residues: CASSSSGRAGDTQYF. The CDR3 DNA follows: TGTGCCAGCAGTAGTAGCGGGAGGGCCGGAGATACGCAGTATTTT.

At least ten counts were recorded for this clonotype. The genes are TRBV29-1 and TRBJ2-3; 13 bases match TRBD2. CDR3 length: 15 amino acids. V shed 1 base, J shed 4 bases, and the junction held 2 bases outside the gene matches. Germline CDR1 SQVTM, CDR2 ANQGSEA. The CDR3 region has the DNA TGCAGCGTTGAAGGACTAGCGGGAGGCGCAGATACGCAGTATTTT. It specifies CSVEGLAGGADTQYF.

The chain couples TRBV7-9 to TRBJ2-7; TRBD2 aligns across 8 bases. With 4 bases clipped from V and 6 bases from J, the junction kept 8 bases outside the gene matches. This CDR3 has 14 residues. From germline, CDR1 is SEHNR and CDR2 FQNEAQ (reference sequence). DNA for the CDR3: TGTGCCAGCAGCTCCCCCGGGGGGGTGAGCGAGCAGTACTTC. Amino acids: CASSSPGGVSEQYF.

V usage is TRBV20-1 and J usage is TRBJ2-3; the match to TRBD2 covers 8 bases. Per germline, CDR1 DFQATT and CDR2 SNEGSKA (reference sequence). Trimming at V came to 6 bases and at J to 4 bases, leaving 9 bases not matched to a gene. The CDR3 runs 14 residues. CDR3 DNA: TGCAGTGCCGAGAGCGGGGGAGGGGCAGATACGCAGTATTTT. This gives the protein CSAESGGGADTQYF.

This rearrangement joins TRBV12-5 to TRBJ2-2; either TRBD1 or TRBD2 may fit D (5 bases each). Germline loops: CDR1 LGHNT, CDR2 FRNRAP. The length of the CDR3 is 15 residues. Trimming shortened V by 1 base and J by 4 bases, and 10 bases separated the two germline ends. The CDR3 DNA is TGTGCTAGTGGTTTGGGGGGGACGGGCACCGGGGAGCTGTTTTTT. Its translation is CASGLGGTGTGELFF.

This clonotype was seen at least ten times. The chain carries TRBV20-1 and TRBJ2-5; weak D call: TRBD2 (5 bases). Trimming cost V 6 bases and J 5 bases, with 16 bases left between them. The V gene's germline CDR1 is DFQATT and CDR2 SNEGSKA (reference sequence). This CDR3 has 13 residues. CDR3 sequence (DNA): TGCAGTGCCACTAGAAGAGCTTTGGAGACCCAGTACTTC. Protein product: CSATRRALETQYF.

This clonotype has at least ten counts. The chain employs TRBV5-1 and TRBJ2-1, with TRBD1 matching over 9 bases. The CDR3 is 14 amino acids. With V trimmed by 0 bases and J by 7 bases, 2 bases remained unmatched. Germline V gives CDR1 SGHRS, CDR2 YFSETQ. CDR3 nucleotide sequence: TGCGCCAGCAGCTTGGGGGACAGGGTAAATGAGCAGTTCTTC. Protein product: CASSLGDRVNEQFF.

This clonotype was counted many times. The chain combines TRBV6-1 with TRBJ2-1, with 13 bases fitting TRBD2. This CDR3 contains 15 residues. Trimming removed 8 bases from V and 10 bases from J; junction bases left unmatched: 11. CDR1 is MNHNS, CDR2 SASEGT, per germline. The DNA of the CDR3 is TGTGCCAGCTTGGAGACTAGCGGGGGGAACAGAGAGCAGTTCTTC. Translated: CASLETSGGNREQFF.

This clonotype appeared a few times. The DNA of the CDR3 is TGCGCCAGCAGCTACCTGGACGGATTTTTTCACACTGAAGCTTTCTTT. It yields the protein CASSYLDGFFHTEAFF. V and J are TRBV5-1 and TRBJ1-1; D is unclear. The CDR3 runs 16 residues. Germline V CDR1 and CDR2: SGHRS, YFSETQ. V dropped 3 bases and J dropped 3 bases, with 18 bases sitting between them.

This clonotype appeared many times. V and J are TRBV7-2 and TRBJ1-5, with 9 bases that match TRBD1. This CDR3 region has 15 residues. Germline-derived CDR1 and CDR2 are SGHTA and FQGNSA. The J segment lost 6 bases and the V segment lost 1 base, leaving 4 bases of the junction unmatched. CDR3 sequence: CASSLVGTGTQPQHF. The DNA of the CDR3 is TGTGCCAGCAGCTTAGTGGGGACAGGGACTCAGCCCCAGCATTTT. The full variable domain, its missing parts supplied by reference TRBV7-2 and TRBJ1-5, is GAGVSQSPSNKVTEKGKDVELRCDPISGHTALYWYRQSLGQGLEFLIYFQGNSAPDKSGLPSDRFSAERTGGSVSTLTIQRTQQEDSAVYLCASSLVGTGTQPQHFGDGTRLSIL.

This clonotype showed up just a few times. The genes are TRBV3-1 and TRBJ2-1; the D is unclear. The CDR3 loop spans 12 amino acids. V lost 5 bases to trimming and J lost 6 bases, with 8 bases between them. The germline CDR1 and CDR2 sequences are LGHDT and YNNKEL (reference sequence). The DNA for the CDR3 is TGTGCCAGCAGCGCTACAGCCAATGAGCAGTTCTTC. It encodes CASSATANEQFF.

This clonotype came up many times. The chain links TRBV6-2 or TRBV6-3 to TRBJ2-7, with D uncertain. V shed 10 bases and J shed 0 bases, with 13 bases lying between them. Germline CDR1 is MNHEY and CDR2 is SVGEGT. The CDR3 length is 13 residues. The CDR3 bases are TGTGCCACCTCTAGGCGCGGCTCCTACGAGCAGTACTTC. Its protein product is CATSRRGSYEQYF.

This clonotype was counted ten times or more. V usage is TRBV4-3 and J usage is TRBJ2-1; either TRBD1 or TRBD2 may fit D (5 bases each). V dropped 6 bases and J dropped 4 bases, with 19 bases sitting between them. The CDR3 runs to 16 residues. Germline lookup yields CDR1 LGHNA and CDR2 YSLEER. The CDR3 bases are TGCGCCAGCAGTCGGGGTATAACAGGACCTTACAATGAGCAGTTCTTC. It is translated as CASSRGITGPYNEQFF.

Many counts were recorded for this clonotype. V and J are TRBV12-3 or TRBV12-4 and TRBJ2-7, with 9 nucleotides matching TRBD1. This CDR3 is 16 amino acids long. V shed 3 bases and J 5 bases; nucleotides not matched to a gene: 11. Written as DNA, the CDR3 is TGTGCCAGCAGTTTTGGGTTGGAGGACAGGGGCCACGAGCAGTACTTC. Translation gives CASSFGLEDRGHEQYF.

This clonotype was observed a single time. The chain carries TRBV30 and TRBJ2-7; maybe TRBD1 (5 bases). CDR1 is GTSNPN, CDR2 SVGIG, per germline (reference sequence). With 7 bases removed from V and 6 bases from J, the gap between germline ends came to 19 bases. This CDR3 comprises 13 residues. In nucleotides, the CDR3 is TGTGCCTACTATGATGAACAGCAGGGCGAGCAGTACTTC. Translating gives CAYYDEQQGEQYF.

The rearrangement uses TRBV18 and TRBJ1-4; D unresolved. The germline V gene encodes CDR1 KGHSH and CDR2 LQKENI. V lost 0 bases, J lost 0 bases, and 14 bases lay in between. The CDR3 spans 18 residues. The CDR3 bases are TGTGCCAGCTCACCACCAGTTTTTGAGGGTTCAACTAATGAAAAACTGTTTTTT. Translation gives CASSPPVFEGSTNEKLFF.

Only a few counts were recorded for this clonotype. V is TRBV6-2 or TRBV6-3 and J is TRBJ2-6; 8 bases align to TRBD1. Germline CDR1 and CDR2: MNHEY and SVGEGT. This CDR3 is built from 19 residues. The V gene end was trimmed by 2 bases and the J gene end by 0 bases; junction bases not matched to a gene: 9. The DNA for the CDR3 is TGTGCCAGCAGTTACCCCGACAGGGGTTTTTCCTCTGGGGCCAACGTCCTGACTTTC. Protein sequence: CASSYPDRGFSSGANVLTF.